The 26 T cell receptor beta chains below were found in one sample sequenced in a study of cytomegalovirus exposure and HLA in healthy donors. Sequenced by immunoSEQ multiplex PCR; TCRdb stores in-frame clones only, minus some. The repertoire holds 160,000 or so clones, with approximately 90% as singletons. The sample taken for sequencing was PBMCs. These receptors came from a man aged 18-30 years in good health and CMV-seronegative.

The chain couples TRBV6-5 to TRBJ2-2; D perhaps matches TRBD2 (5 bases). The germline V gene has CDR1 MNHEY and CDR2 SVGAGI. This CDR3 is 15 amino acids long. V gave up 10 bases and J gave up 2 bases, with 17 bases separating them. CDR3 DNA sequence: TGTGCCACACGCCTAGGAGGCCTCAACACCGGGGAGCTGTTTTTT. Residues: CATRLGGLNTGELFF.

The chain has TRBV5-1 and TRBJ1-2; the match to TRBD1 covers 9 bases. Germline CDR1 reads SGHRS; CDR2 reads YFSETQ. This CDR3 spans 15 amino acids. J was trimmed by 4 bases and V by 0 bases; bases with no gene match: 4. In DNA form, the CDR3 reads TGCGCCAGCAGCTTGGAATCGGGACAGGGCTATGGCTACACCTTC. Translating it yields CASSLESGQGYGYTF.

This chain links TRBV6-5 with TRBJ2-7, with D tentatively TRBD2 (6 bases). The CDR3 totals 14 residues. Germline CDR1 is MNHEY and CDR2 is SVGAGI. V lost 6 bases and J 2 bases, leaving 14 bases between the germline ends. CDR3 nucleotide sequence: TGTGCCAGCAGCAACGCGGGGAGCGCCTACGAGCAGTACTTC. Amino acid sequence: CASSNAGSAYEQYF.

The genes are TRBV7-2 and TRBJ2-3, with 10 nucleotides matching TRBD2. Germline-derived CDR1 and CDR2 are SGHTA and FQGNSA. The J segment lost 4 bases and the V segment lost 5 bases, leaving 6 bases of the junction unmatched. The CDR3 covers 15 residues. This chain's CDR3 is CASSPLAGVPDTQYF. In nucleotides, the CDR3 is TGTGCCAGCAGCCCGCTAGCGGGAGTTCCAGATACGCAGTATTTT.

The chain carries TRBV4-2 and TRBJ2-7; D call uncertain. CDR3 size: 15 residues. The germline V gene encodes CDR1 LGHNA and CDR2 YNFKEQ. V was cut by 0 bases and J by 2 bases, with 11 bases left in between. CDR3 amino acids: CASSQDVVVTYEQYF. The CDR3 nucleotides are TGTGCCAGCAGCCAAGATGTGGTAGTAACCTACGAGCAGTACTTC.

V and J are TRBV5-1 and TRBJ1-5, with 7 bases identical to TRBD1. The germline gives CDR1 SGHRS, CDR2 YFSETQ. Trimming at V came to 0 bases and at J to 4 bases, leaving 16 bases not matched to a gene. The CDR3 has 19 residues. CDR3 nucleotides: TGCGCCAGCAGCTTGGCCCAGGACAGGATACTGGTAGAGAATCAGCCCCAGCATTTT. This sequence encodes CASSLAQDRILVENQPQHF.

The genes are TRBV10-1 and TRBJ1-1; no definite D call. From germline, CDR1 is WNHNN and CDR2 SYGVQD (reference sequence). Trimming shortened V by 0 bases and J by 7 bases, and 6 bases separated the two germline ends. The CDR3 is made up of 12 amino acids. DNA of the CDR3: TGCGCCAGCAGTGAGTCGAGGTATGAAGCTTTCTTT. It is translated as CASSESRYEAFF.

The J gene is TRBJ2-1, the V gene TRBV4-3; 10 bases map to TRBD2. The length of the CDR3 is 18 residues. Germline V gene data show CDR1 as LGHNA and CDR2 as YSLEER. J was trimmed by 3 bases and V by 0 bases; bases with no gene match: 8. The CDR3 coding sequence is TGCGCCAGCAGCCAAGAGAGGCAACTAGCGGGGTTCTACAATGAGCAGTTCTTC. It specifies CASSQERQLAGFYNEQFF.

The chain is built from TRBV28 and TRBJ1-2; 7 bases align to TRBD1. CDR1 is MDHEN, CDR2 SYDVKM, per germline. CDR3 length: 13 amino acids. J lost 8 bases, V lost 3 bases, and 6 bases had no gene match. This chain's CDR3 is CASSFDRADGYTF. In DNA, the CDR3 is TGTGCCAGCAGTTTCGACAGGGCTGACGGCTACACCTTC.

This clone was detected once. The gene calls are TRBV28 and TRBJ1-6; a weak D match, TRBD1 (5 bases). Trimming took off 2 bases at V and 11 bases at J, with 13 bases between the two ends. Germline-derived CDR1 and CDR2 are MDHEN and SYDVKM. This CDR3 region has 14 residues. The CDR3, as DNA: TGTGCCAGCAGTTTAGGCAGGGCGAGTACACCCCTCCACTTT. Translation: CASSLGRASTPLHF.

This clone was counted once. This rearrangement joins TRBV7-9 to TRBJ2-7; 8 bases are a match to TRBD1. The CDR3 runs to 14 residues. V was clipped by 2 bases and J by 5 bases; unmatched bases: 5. From germline, CDR1 is SEHNR and CDR2 FQNEAQ (reference sequence). As DNA, the CDR3 is TGTGCCAGCAGCTTATGGACAGGGAACGACGAGCAGTACTTC. Its protein product is CASSLWTGNDEQYF.

The chain employs TRBV27 and TRBJ2-3; no clear D gene. The CDR3 runs 13 residues. Looked up from germline, CDR1 is MNHEY and CDR2 is SMNVEV (reference sequence). Trimming removed 5 bases from V and 2 bases from J, with 8 bases in between. The CDR3 DNA reads as TGTGCCAGCAGTCCACATTACACAGATACGCAGTATTTT. Translating it yields CASSPHYTDTQYF.

The genes are TRBV28 and TRBJ1-5, with 9 bases aligning to TRBD1. Germline loops: CDR1 MDHEN, CDR2 SYDVKM. The CDR3 runs to 17 residues. V lost 6 bases and J lost 1; bases outside the gene matches: 10. The CDR3 DNA reads TGTGCCAGCAGGCCGGGGACAGGGAGGATCAGCAATCAGCCCCAGCATTTT. Residues: CASRPGTGRISNQPQHF.

The gene calls are TRBV10-2 and TRBJ1-1; 9 nucleotides line up with TRBD1. V gave up 7 bases and J gave up 7 bases; unmatched junction bases: 7. This CDR3 is built from 13 residues. Germline CDR1 is WSHSY and CDR2 is SAAADI. CDR3 coding DNA: TGCGCCAGCACTTCCGGGACAGGGTATGAAGCTTTCTTT. Residues: CASTSGTGYEAFF.

This chain links TRBV27 with TRBJ2-7; 8 nucleotides match TRBD1. The CDR3 covers 13 residues. CDR1 MNHEY and CDR2 SMNVEV come from the germline V gene (reference sequence). V dropped 3 bases and J dropped 6; count of bases not matched to a gene: 4. CDR3 sequence reads: CASSFKQGGEQYF. For the CDR3, the DNA is TGTGCCAGCAGTTTTAAACAGGGGGGCGAGCAGTACTTC.

In its sample, this clone was seen once. This sequence joins TRBV7-2 and TRBJ1-4; 11 bases align to TRBD1. This CDR3 has 17 amino acids. Germline V gene data show CDR1 as SGHTA and CDR2 as FQGNSA. Trimming cost V 1 base and J 8 bases; bases outside gene matches: 9. The CDR3, as DNA: TGTGCCAGCAGCTTAGGGTGGACAGGGGGCGGAGGAGAAAAACTGTTTTTT. Translation: CASSLGWTGGGGEKLFF.

The rearrangement joins TRBV5-6 to TRBJ1-2; no reliable D call. The germline gives CDR1 SGHDT, CDR2 YYEEEE. V shed 4 bases and J shed 5 bases, with 12 bases lying between them. The CDR3 is 13 amino acids. Written as DNA, the CDR3 is TGTGCCAGCAGCGCCAAAACAGCATATGGCTACACCTTC. Its translation is CASSAKTAYGYTF.

The rearrangement uses TRBV12-2 and TRBJ1-4; the table calls TRBD1, which could not be checked here. TRBV12-2 is labeled a pseudogene. This CDR3 has 18 amino acids. CDR3 DNA: TGTGCAAGTCGCTTAGTAAGTCACAGGGAGCTGTACCATGAAAAACTGTTTTTT. Protein product: CASRLVSHRELYHEKLFF.

J is TRBJ1-6 and V is TRBV27; D uncertain. V was cut by 0 bases and J by 7 bases, with 4 bases left in between. The CDR3 covers 13 residues. From germline, CDR1 is MNHEY and CDR2 SMNVEV (reference sequence). The DNA of the CDR3 is TGTGCCAGCAGTTTATCTCCAAATTCACCCCTCCACTTT. Protein sequence: CASSLSPNSPLHF.

CDR3 nucleotides: TGTGCCAGCAGCTTAGTAACTGGTGGGGCCAACGTCCTGACTTTC. Protein sequence: CASSLVTGGANVLTF. The chain uses TRBV7-9 and TRBJ2-6; no firm D call. Trimming shortened V by 1 base and J by 3 bases, and 7 bases separated the two germline ends. The germline gives CDR1 SEHNR, CDR2 FQNEAQ (reference sequence). The CDR3 sequence is 15 residues long.

The chain has TRBV2 and TRBJ2-2; possibly TRBD2 for D (5 bases). The germline V gene has CDR1 SNHLY and CDR2 FYNNEI. The CDR3 is 12 residues long. In DNA form, the CDR3 reads TGTAGCGGCTCGACAAACACCGGGGAGCTGTTTTTT. The encoded protein is CSGSTNTGELFF.

The chain has TRBV7-2 and TRBJ1-5; D not certain. There are 16 residues in the CDR3. Germline CDR1 is SGHTA and CDR2 is FQGNSA. V was shortened by 1 base and J by 7 bases, with 17 bases between the two germline ends. Here the CDR3 DNA reads TGTGCCAGCAGCTTAGAAGGGCTGGAAGGGAGGCAGCCCCAGCATTTT. Translating gives CASSLEGLEGRQPQHF.

The gene calls are TRBV6-5 and TRBJ2-5; TRBD2 agrees at 9 bases. Germline V gene lookup returns CDR1 MNHEY and CDR2 SVGAGI. This CDR3 contains 14 residues. The V gene end was trimmed by 6 bases and the J gene end by 5 bases; junction bases not matched to a gene: 7. The chain's CDR3 is CASSLSGRGETQYF. CDR3 DNA: TGTGCCAGCAGCCTTAGCGGGAGAGGTGAGACCCAGTACTTC.

This clone was seen a few times. V gene TRBV18 combines with J gene TRBJ2-7; D gene ambiguous. V lost 3 bases and J lost 7, with 16 bases in between. Germline lookup yields CDR1 KGHSH and CDR2 LQKENI. There are 14 residues in the CDR3. CDR3 nucleotides: TGTGCCAGCTCACCGAACACTGCCATCGGGGAGCAGTACTTC. This codes for CASSPNTAIGEQYF.

This clone came up a few times. The chain recombines TRBV9 with TRBJ2-2, with TRBD2 matching 9 bases. This CDR3 comprises 16 residues. Germline CDR1 reads SGDLS; CDR2 reads YYNGEE. With 3 bases clipped from V and 1 base from J, the junction kept 4 bases outside the gene matches. CDR3: CASSARLAVNTGELFF. In DNA, the CDR3 is TGTGCCAGCAGCGCCCGACTAGCGGTGAACACCGGGGAGCTGTTTTTT.

The CDR3 DNA reads TGCGCCAGTTCTAGCGGGGTTAGCACAGATACGCAGTATTTT. The encoded protein is CASSSGVSTDTQYF. V gene TRBV5-1 combines with J gene TRBJ2-3, with 9 bases lining up with TRBD2. With 8 bases clipped from V and 0 bases from J, the junction kept 4 bases outside the gene matches. Per germline, CDR1 SGHRS and CDR2 YFSETQ. The CDR3 sequence is 14 residues long.